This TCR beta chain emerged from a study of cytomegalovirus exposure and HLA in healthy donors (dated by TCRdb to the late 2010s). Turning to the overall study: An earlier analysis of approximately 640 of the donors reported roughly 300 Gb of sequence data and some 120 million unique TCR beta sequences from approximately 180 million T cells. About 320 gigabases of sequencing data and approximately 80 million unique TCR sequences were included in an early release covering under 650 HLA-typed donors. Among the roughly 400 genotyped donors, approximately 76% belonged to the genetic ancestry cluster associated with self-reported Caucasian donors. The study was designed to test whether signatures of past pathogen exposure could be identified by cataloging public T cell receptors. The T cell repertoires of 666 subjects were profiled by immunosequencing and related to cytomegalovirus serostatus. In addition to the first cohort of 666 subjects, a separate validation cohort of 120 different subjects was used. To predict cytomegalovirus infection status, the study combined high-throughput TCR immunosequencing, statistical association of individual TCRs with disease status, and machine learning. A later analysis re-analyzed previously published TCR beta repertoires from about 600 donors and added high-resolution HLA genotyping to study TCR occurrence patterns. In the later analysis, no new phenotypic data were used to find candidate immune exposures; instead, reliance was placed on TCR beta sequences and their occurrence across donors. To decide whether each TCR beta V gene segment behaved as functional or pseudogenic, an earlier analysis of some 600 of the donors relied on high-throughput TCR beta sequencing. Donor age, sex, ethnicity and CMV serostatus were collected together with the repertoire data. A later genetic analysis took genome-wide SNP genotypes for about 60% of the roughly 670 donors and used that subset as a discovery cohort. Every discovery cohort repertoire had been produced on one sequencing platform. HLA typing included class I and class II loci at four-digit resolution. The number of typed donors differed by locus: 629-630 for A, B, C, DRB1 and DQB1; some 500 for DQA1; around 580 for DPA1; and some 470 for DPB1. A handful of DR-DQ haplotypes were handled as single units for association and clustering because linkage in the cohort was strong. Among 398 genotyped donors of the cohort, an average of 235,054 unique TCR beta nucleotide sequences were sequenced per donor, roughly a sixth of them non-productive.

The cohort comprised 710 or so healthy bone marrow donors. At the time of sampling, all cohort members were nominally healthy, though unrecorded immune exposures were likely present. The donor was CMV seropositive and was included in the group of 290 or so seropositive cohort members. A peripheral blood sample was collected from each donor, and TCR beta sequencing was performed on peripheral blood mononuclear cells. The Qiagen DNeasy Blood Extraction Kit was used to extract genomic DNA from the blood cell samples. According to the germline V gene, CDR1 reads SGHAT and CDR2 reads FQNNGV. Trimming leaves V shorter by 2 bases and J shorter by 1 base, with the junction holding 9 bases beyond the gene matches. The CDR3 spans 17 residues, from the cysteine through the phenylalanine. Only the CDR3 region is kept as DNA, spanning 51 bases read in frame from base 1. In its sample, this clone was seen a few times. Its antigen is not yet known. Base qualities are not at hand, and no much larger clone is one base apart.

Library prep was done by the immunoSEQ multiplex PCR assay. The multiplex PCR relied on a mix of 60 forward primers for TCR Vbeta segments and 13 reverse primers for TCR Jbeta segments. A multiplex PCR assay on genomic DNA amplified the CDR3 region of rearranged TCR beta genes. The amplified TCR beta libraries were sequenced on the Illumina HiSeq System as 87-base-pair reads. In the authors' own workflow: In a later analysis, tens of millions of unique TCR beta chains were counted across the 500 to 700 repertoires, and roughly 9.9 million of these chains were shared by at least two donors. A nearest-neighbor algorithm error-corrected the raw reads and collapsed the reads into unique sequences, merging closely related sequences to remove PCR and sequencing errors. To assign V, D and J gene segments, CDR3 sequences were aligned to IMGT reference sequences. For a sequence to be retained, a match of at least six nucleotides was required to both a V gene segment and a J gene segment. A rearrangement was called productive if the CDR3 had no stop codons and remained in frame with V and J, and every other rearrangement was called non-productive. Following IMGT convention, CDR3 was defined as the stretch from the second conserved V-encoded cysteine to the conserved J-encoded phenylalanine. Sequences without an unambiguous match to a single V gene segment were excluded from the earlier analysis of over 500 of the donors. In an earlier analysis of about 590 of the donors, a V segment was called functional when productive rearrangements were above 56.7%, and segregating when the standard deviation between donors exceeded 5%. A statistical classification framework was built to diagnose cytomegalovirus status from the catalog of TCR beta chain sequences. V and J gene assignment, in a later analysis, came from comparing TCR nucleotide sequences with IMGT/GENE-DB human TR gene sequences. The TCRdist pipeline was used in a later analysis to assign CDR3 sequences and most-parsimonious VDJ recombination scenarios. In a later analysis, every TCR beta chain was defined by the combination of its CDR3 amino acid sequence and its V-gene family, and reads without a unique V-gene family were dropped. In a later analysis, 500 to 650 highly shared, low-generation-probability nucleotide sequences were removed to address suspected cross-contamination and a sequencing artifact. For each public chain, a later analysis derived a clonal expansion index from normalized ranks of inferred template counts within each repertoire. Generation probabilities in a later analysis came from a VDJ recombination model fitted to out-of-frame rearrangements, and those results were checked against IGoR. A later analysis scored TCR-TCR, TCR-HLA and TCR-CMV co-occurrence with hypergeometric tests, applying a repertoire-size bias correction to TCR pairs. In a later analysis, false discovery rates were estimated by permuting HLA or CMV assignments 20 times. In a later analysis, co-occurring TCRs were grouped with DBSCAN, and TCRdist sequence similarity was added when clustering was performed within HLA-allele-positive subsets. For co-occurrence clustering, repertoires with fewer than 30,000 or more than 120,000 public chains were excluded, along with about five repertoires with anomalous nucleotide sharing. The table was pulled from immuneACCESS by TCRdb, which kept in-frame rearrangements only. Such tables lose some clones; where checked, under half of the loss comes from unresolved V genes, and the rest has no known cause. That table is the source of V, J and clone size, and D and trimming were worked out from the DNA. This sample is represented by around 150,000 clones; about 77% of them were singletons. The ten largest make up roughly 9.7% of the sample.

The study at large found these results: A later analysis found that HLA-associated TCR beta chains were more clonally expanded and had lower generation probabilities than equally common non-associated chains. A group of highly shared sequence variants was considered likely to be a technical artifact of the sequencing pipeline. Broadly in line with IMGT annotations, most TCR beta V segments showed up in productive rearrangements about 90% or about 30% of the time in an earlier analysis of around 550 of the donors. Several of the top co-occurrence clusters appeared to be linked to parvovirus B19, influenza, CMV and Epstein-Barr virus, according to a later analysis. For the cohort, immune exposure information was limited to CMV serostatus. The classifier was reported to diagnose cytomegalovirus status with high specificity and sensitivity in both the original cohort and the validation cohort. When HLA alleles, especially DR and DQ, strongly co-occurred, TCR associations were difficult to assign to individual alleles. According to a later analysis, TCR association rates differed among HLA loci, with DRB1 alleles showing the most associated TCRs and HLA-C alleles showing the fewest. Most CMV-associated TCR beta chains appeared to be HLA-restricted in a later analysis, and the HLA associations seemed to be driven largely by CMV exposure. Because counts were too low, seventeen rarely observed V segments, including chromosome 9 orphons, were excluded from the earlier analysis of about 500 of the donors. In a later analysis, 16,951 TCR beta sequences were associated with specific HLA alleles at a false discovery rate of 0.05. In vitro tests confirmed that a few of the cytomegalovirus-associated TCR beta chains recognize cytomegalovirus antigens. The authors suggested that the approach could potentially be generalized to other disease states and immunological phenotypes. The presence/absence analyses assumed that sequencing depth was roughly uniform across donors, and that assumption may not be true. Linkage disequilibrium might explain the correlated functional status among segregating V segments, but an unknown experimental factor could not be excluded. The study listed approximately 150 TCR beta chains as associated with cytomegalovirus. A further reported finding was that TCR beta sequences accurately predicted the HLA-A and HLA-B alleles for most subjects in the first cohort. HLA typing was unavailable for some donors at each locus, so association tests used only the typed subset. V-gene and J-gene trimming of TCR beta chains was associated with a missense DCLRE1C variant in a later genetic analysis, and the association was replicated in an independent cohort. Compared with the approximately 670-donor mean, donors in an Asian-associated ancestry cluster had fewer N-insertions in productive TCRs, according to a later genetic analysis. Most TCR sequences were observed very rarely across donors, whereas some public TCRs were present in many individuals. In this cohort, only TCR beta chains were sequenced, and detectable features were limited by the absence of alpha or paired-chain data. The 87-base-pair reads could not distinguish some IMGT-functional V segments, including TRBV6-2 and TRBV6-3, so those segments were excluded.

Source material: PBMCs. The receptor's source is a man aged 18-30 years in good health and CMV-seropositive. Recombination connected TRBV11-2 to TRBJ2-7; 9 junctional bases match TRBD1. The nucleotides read TGTGCCAGCAGCTTACAAGGGGGGACAGGGAGGTCCTACGAGCAGTACTTC. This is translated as CASSLQGGTGRSYEQYF.